The 5 T cell receptor beta chains listed next were all sequenced from one sample in a study of T cell responses to AZD1222 COVID-19 vaccine. Produced via immunoSEQ multiplex PCR; TCRdb's table is partial and in-frame only. The top ten hold about 7.5% of the sample, which has 130,000 or so clones, roughly nine tenths seen once. Sequencing used peripheral blood, obtained 28 days after the second dose of the MenACWY control vaccine. The receptors derive from an adult who received the MenACWY meningococcal vaccine as a control.

The CDR3 loop is CASSLSAGGGGTEAFF. In nucleotides, the CDR3 is TGTGCCAGCAGCTTATCGGCAGGGGGAGGTGGCACTGAAGCTTTCTTT. The chain links TRBV7-3 to TRBJ1-1, with 7 bases matching TRBD1. Germline CDR1 SGHTA, CDR2 FQGTGA. This CDR3 comprises 16 residues. The V and J ends lost 2 bases and 4 bases, in that order; junction bases with no gene match: 10.

This chain joins TRBV7-3 and TRBJ2-3; a weak D match, TRBD1 (5 bases). Germline values: CDR1 SGHTA, CDR2 FQGTGA. This CDR3 region has 13 residues. Trimming pared 5 bases from V and 3 bases from J, leaving 9 bases between. CDR3 residues: CASSRPGTDTQYF. CDR3 nucleotides: TGTGCCAGCAGCCGCCCAGGGACAGATACGCAGTATTTT.

V and J are TRBV5-8 and TRBJ1-3; 8 bases are a match to TRBD1. The J segment lost 4 bases and the V segment lost 4 bases, leaving 10 bases of the junction unmatched. CDR1 and CDR2 from the germline V gene are SGHTS and YDEGEE. The CDR3 is 16 amino acids. The CDR3 sequence is CASSRLQGAGGNTIYF. In DNA, the CDR3 is TGTGCCAGCAGCCGGCTTCAGGGGGCAGGAGGAAACACCATATATTTT.

This chain uses TRBV30 with TRBJ1-1; D remains ambiguous. V lost 3 bases, J lost 5 bases, and 10 bases lay in between. From germline, CDR1 is GTSNPN and CDR2 SVGIG (reference sequence). The CDR3 is made up of 12 amino acids. CDR3 DNA sequence: TGTGCCTGGAGCCCCGGTGGAACTGAAGCTTTCTTT. Its translation: CAWSPGGTEAFF.

The chain combines TRBV7-2 with TRBJ1-2, with TRBD1 as a possible D gene (5 bases). Deletions cut 8 bases from V and 4 bases from J, with 14 bases between. The CDR3 runs to 13 residues. Germline V lookup: CDR1 SGHTA, CDR2 FQGNSA. CDR3 nucleotide sequence: TGTGCCAGCGGCGAGGGGCGTCTCTATGGCTACACCTTC. Translation: CASGEGRLYGYTF.